The 11 T cell receptor beta chains below come from one sample, sequenced in a study of radiation and T cells in renal cell carcinoma (dated by TCRdb to 2020 to 2022). The sample's time point, from its label and the paper: tumor resected at nephrectomy. The sample's treatment or condition label is to be understood as: treatment-naive control, cytoreductive nephrectomy. The method behind the library was the immunoSEQ multiplex PCR assay. The table comes from immuneACCESS by way of TCRdb, which keeps in-frame sequences with V and J called. Part of the clones is missing from these tables; in studies checked, under half for an unresolved V gene and the rest for unknown reasons. The sample contains roughly 14,000 clones, around 60% of them found a single time. About 11% of the sample rests with the top ten. Sequences were derived from tumor tissue, sampled from a patient whose treatment was nephrectomy without radiotherapy. The receptors shown here come from a man aged 45 to 65 with renal cell carcinoma.

In DNA form, the CDR3 reads TGCAGCGTCACCTACCTTAGGGGAAACATTCAGTACTTC. Protein sequence: CSVTYLRGNIQYF. This chain connects TRBV29-1 to TRBJ2-4, with D perhaps TRBD1 (5 bases). V was shortened by 6 bases and J by 6 bases, with 15 bases between the two germline ends. There are 13 residues in the CDR3. Per germline, CDR1 SQVTM and CDR2 ANQGSEA.

This clone has more than one count but fewer than ten. This chain connects TRBV7-6 to TRBJ1-1; TRBD1 agrees at 7 bases. The CDR3 extends over 16 amino acids. J lost 0 bases, V lost 4 bases, and 8 bases had no gene match. Germline V CDR1 and CDR2: SGHVS, FNYEAQ. The CDR3 is CASSSGRTGVNTEAFF. CDR3 bases: TGTGCCAGCAGCTCGGGTAGGACAGGAGTGAACACTGAAGCTTTCTTT. The full variable domain, rest sourced from reference TRBV7-6 and TRBJ1-1, is GAGVSQSPRYKVTKRGQDVALRCDPISGHVSLYWYRQALGQGPEFLTYFNYEAQQDKSGLPNDRFSAERPEGSISTLTIQRTEQRDSAMYRCASSSGRTGVNTEAFFGQGTRLTVV.

The chain carries TRBV7-9 and TRBJ2-1; a possible D gene is TRBD2 (6 bases). This CDR3 is 15 amino acids long. Trimming removed 1 base from V and 7 bases from J, with 14 bases in between. Germline values: CDR1 SEHNR, CDR2 FQNEAQ (reference sequence). CDR3 DNA: TGTGCCAGCAGCTTAGGATCGGGAGAGAGAAATGAGCAGTTCTTC. This encodes CASSLGSGERNEQFF.

DNA of the CDR3: TGTGCCAGCAACCCGGGACAGGGGAACTACGAGCAGTACTTC. Protein sequence: CASNPGQGNYEQYF. The chain combines TRBV27 with TRBJ2-7; 10 bases are shared with TRBD1. The J segment lost 3 bases and the V segment lost 7 bases, leaving 6 bases of the junction unmatched. Germline CDR1 and CDR2: MNHEY and SMNVEV (reference sequence). The CDR3 sequence is 14 residues long.

This clone has a handful of counts. CDR3 coding DNA: TGTGCCAGCAGTAGAAGCGGGAGAATAGCAGATACGCAGTATTTT. Amino acid sequence: CASSRSGRIADTQYF. The chain is built from TRBV6-4 and TRBJ2-3; 8 bases match TRBD2. Germline V gene data show CDR1 as MRHNA and CDR2 as SNTAGT. The CDR3 is 15 residues long. Germline trimming cut 5 bases from V and 4 bases from J; bases unmatched to any gene: 8.

V and J are TRBV6-1 and TRBJ2-7; TRBD1 aligns across 7 bases. The CDR3 is 14 residues long. Trimming took 1 base from V and 6 from J; bases not matched to a gene: 6. Germline V CDR1 and CDR2: MNHNS, SASEGT. The CDR3 bases are TGTGCCAGCAGTGAAGGGACAGGTTTCTCCGAGCAGTACTTC. Amino acid sequence: CASSEGTGFSEQYF.

This clone occurred once. This chain joins TRBV6-5 and TRBJ2-7; a weak D match, TRBD2 (5 bases). This CDR3 is 11 amino acids long. The V gene lost 5 bases and the J gene lost 7 bases, with 9 bases spanning the gap. CDR1 MNHEY and CDR2 SVGAGI come from the germline V gene. CDR3 residues: CASSRLREQYF. The CDR3, as DNA: TGTGCCAGCAGTCGACTACGGGAGCAGTACTTC.

This clone is medium-sized in the sample. The chain uses TRBV2 and TRBJ2-7; D may be TRBD1 (6 bases). V was pared by 4 bases and J by 2 bases, with 12 bases between. This CDR3 is built from 14 residues. Per germline, CDR1 SNHLY and CDR2 FYNNEI. Here the CDR3 DNA reads TGTGCCAGCAGTGGAGGGGACAACCCCTACGAGCAGTACTTC. Encoded protein: CASSGGDNPYEQYF.

The rearrangement links TRBV5-4 to TRBJ1-3, with D unresolved. CDR1 SGHNT and CDR2 YYREEE come from the germline V gene (reference sequence). Trimming stripped 3 bases from V and 11 bases from J, with 21 bases between. The CDR3 sequence is 15 residues long. CDR3 residues: CASSSSGLTSVPIYF. The CDR3 bases are TGTGCCAGCAGCTCCTCGGGCCTTACTTCGGTACCCATATATTTT. The variable domain in full, with the rest retrieved from reference TRBV5-4 and TRBJ1-3, is ETGVTQSPTHLIKTRGQQVTLRCSSQSGHNTVSWYQQALGQGPQFIFQYYREEENGRGNFPPRFSGLQFPNYSSELNVNALELDDSALYLCASSSSGLTSVPIYFGEGSWLTVV.

V gene TRBV29-1 combines with J gene TRBJ2-5; D is ambiguous. Trimming shortened V by 5 bases and J by 0 bases, and 7 bases separated the two germline ends. The CDR3 covers 12 residues. The V gene's germline CDR1 is SQVTM and CDR2 ANQGSEA. The chain's CDR3 is CSVKVYQETQYF. CDR3 nucleotide sequence: TGCAGCGTTAAGGTGTACCAAGAGACCCAGTACTTC.

The CDR3 DNA is TGTGCCAGCAGCGGGACCCAAAATGAGCAGTTCTTC. Translation gives CASSGTQNEQFF. The rearrangement uses TRBV7-9 and TRBJ2-1; D possibly matches TRBD1 or TRBD2 (5 bases each). The CDR3 totals 12 residues. The germline V gene has CDR1 SEHNR and CDR2 FQNEAQ (reference sequence). Trimming took off 5 bases at V and 7 bases at J, with 9 bases between the two ends.